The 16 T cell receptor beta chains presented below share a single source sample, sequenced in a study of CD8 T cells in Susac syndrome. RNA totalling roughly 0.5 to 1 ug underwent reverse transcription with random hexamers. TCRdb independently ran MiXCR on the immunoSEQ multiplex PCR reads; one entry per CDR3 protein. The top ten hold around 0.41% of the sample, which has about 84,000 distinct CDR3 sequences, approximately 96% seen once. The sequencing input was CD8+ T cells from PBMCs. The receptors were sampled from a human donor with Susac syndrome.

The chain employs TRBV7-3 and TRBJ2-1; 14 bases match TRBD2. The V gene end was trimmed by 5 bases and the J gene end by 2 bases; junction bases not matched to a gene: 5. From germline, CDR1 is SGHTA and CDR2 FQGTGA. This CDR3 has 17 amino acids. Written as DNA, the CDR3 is TGTGCCAGCAGCAGGACTAGCGGGGGGCCCCCCTACAATGAGCAGTTCTTC. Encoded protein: CASSRTSGGPPYNEQFF.

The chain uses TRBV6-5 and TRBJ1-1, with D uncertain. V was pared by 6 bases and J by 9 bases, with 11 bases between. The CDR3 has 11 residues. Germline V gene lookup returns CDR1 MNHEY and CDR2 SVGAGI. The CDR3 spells CASRAGRKAFF. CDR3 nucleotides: TGTGCCAGCAGGGCCGGGCGGAAAGCTTTCTTT.

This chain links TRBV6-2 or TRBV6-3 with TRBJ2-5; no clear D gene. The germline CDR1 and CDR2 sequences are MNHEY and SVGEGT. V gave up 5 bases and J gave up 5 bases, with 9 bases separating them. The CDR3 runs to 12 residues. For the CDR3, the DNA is TGTGCCAGCAGTGAAACAAGGGAGACCCAGTACTTC. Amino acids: CASSETRETQYF.

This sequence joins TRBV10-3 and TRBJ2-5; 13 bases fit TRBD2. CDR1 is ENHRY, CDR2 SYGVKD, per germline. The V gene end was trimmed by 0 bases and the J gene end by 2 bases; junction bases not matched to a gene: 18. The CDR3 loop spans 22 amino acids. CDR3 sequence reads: CAISESKDDRTSGSPSQETQYF. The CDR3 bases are TGTGCCATCAGTGAGTCAAAGGACGACCGGACTAGCGGGAGCCCGAGTCAAGAGACCCAGTACTTC.

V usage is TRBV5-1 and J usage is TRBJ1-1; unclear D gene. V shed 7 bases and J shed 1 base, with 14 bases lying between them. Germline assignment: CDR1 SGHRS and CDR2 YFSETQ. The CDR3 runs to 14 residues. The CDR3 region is CASGPPGENTEAFF. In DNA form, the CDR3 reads TGCGCCAGCGGCCCGCCCGGGGAGAACACTGAAGCTTTCTTT.

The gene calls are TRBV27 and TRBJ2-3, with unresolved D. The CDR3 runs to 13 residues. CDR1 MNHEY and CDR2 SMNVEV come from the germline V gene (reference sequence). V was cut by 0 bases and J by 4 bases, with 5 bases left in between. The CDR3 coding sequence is TGTGCCAGCAGTTTATCGATGGCAGATACGCAGTATTTT. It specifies CASSLSMADTQYF.

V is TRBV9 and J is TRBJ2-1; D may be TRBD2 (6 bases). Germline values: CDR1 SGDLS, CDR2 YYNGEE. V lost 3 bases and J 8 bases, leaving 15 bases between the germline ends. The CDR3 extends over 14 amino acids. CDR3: CASSDQTSPHEQFF. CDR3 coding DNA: TGTGCCAGCAGCGACCAGACTAGTCCCCATGAGCAGTTCTTC.

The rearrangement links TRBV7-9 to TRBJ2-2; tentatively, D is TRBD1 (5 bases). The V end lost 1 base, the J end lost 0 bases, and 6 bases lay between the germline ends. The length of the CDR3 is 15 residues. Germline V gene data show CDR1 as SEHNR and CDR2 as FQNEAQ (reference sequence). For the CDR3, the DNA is TGTGCCAGCAGCTTAGGGACACCGAACACCGGGGAGCTGTTTTTT. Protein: CASSLGTPNTGELFF.

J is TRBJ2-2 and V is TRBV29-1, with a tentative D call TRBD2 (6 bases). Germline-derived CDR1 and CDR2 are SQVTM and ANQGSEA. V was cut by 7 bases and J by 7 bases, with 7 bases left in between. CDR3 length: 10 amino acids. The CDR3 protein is CSAGGGELFF. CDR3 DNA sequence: TGCAGCGCCGGGGGCGGGGAGCTGTTTTTT.

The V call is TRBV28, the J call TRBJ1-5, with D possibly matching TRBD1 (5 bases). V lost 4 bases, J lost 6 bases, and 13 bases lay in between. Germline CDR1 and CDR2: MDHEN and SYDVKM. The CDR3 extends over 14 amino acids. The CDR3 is CASSYSGVAQPQHF. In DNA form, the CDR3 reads TGTGCCAGCAGTTATTCGGGGGTCGCTCAGCCCCAGCATTTT.

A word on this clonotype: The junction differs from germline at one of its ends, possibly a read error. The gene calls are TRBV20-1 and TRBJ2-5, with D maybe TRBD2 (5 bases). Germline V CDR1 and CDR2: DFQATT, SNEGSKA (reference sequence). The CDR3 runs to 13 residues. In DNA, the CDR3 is TGCAGTGCTAGACCTGACTACCAAGGGACCCAGTACTTC. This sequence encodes CSARPDYQGTQYF.

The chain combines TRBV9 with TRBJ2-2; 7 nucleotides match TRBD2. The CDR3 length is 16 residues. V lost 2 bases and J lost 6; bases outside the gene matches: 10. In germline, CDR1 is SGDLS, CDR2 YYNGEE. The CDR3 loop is CASSVGGGLGPGELFF. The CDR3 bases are TGTGCCAGCAGCGTGGGGGGGGGTTTAGGCCCCGGGGAGCTGTTTTTT.

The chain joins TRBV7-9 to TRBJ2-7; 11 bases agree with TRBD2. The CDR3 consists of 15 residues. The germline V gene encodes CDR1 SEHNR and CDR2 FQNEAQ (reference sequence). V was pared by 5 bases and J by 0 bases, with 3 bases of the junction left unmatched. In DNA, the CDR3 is TGTGCCAGCAGCACGACTAGCGGGGACTCCTACGAGCAGTACGTC. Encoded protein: CASSTTSGDSYEQYV.

The CDR3 region is CATSAETGTYNEQFF. The CDR3, as DNA: TGTGCCACCAGCGCGGAGACAGGGACCTACAATGAGCAGTTCTTC. The rearrangement joins TRBV15 to TRBJ2-1, with TRBD1 matching 7 bases. Per the germline V gene, CDR1 is LNHNV and CDR2 is YYDKDF (reference sequence). The CDR3 consists of 15 residues. After removal of 5 bases from V and 2 bases from J, the junction contained 6 bases not matched to a gene.

The CDR3 DNA is TGTGCTAGTGGTTTGGAGAACACTGAAGCTTTCTTT. Translation: CASGLENTEAFF. V and J are TRBV12-5 and TRBJ1-1; D call uncertain. Deletions cut 1 base from V and 1 base from J, with 1 base between. This CDR3 is built from 12 residues. The germline V gene has CDR1 LGHNT and CDR2 FRNRAP. Looking up the rest from reference TRBV12-5 and TRBJ1-1 gives the full variable domain: DARVTQTPRHKVTEMGQEVTMRCQPILGHNTVFWYRQTMMQGLELLAYFRNRAPLDDSGMPKDRFSAEMPDATLATLKIQPSEPRDSAVYFCASGLENTEAFFGQGTRLTVV.

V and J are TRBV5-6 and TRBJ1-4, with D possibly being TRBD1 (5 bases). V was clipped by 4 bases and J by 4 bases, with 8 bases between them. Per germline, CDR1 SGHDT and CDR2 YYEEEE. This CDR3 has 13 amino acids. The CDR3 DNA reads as TGTGCCAGCAGCGCCCAGGGTAATGAAAAACTGTTTTTT. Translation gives CASSAQGNEKLFF. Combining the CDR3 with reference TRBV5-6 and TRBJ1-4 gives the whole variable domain DAGVTQSPTHLIKTRGQQVTLRCSPKSGHDTVSWYQQALGQGPQFIFQYYEEEERQRGNFPDRFSGHQFPNYSSELNVNALLLGDSALYLCASSAQGNEKLFFGSGTQLSVL.